This T cell receptor beta chain was documented in a study of blood T cell repertoires in COVID-19. Repertoires were generated with immunoSEQ multiplex PCR, while TCRdb's copy carries only in-frame clones and drops some. Here the sample spans tens of thousands of clones, approximately 80% being singletons. J gave up 1 base and V 3 bases, and 3 bases lay outside the gene matches. CDR1 and CDR2 from the germline V gene are SGHDT and YYEEEE. This CDR3 spans 14 amino acids. This clone has just one count. The chain has TRBV5-6 and TRBJ1-1; TRBD1 matches 7 bases. This sequence was found in a woman aged 55-75 years with acute or convalescent COVID-19. The sequenced material came from peripheral blood. CDR3 in amino acids: CASSWGQQNTEAFF. The CDR3 DNA is TGTGCCAGCAGCTGGGGACAGCAGAACACTGAAGCTTTCTTT.